Following are 17 T cell receptor beta chains from one sample sequenced in a study of chemoradiotherapy in HPV16-positive cancers. Assay: immunoSEQ multiplex PCR; the TCRdb copy retains only in-frame clones and omits some. The sample includes 7,000 or so clones, about four fifths seen only once; the top ten take roughly 6.7%. Sequencing was performed on tumor tissue, taken from a patient who underwent chemoradiotherapy. Receptors originate from a human donor with HPV-associated anogenital cancer.

The chain has TRBV6-6 and TRBJ1-6, with D perhaps matching TRBD1 (5 bases). The germline CDR1 and CDR2 sequences are MNHNY and SVGAGI (reference sequence). There are 14 residues in the CDR3. V was shortened by 5 bases and J by 9 bases, with 14 bases between the two germline ends. The CDR3 region is CASSTGREGSPLHF. The CDR3 DNA reads as TGTGCCAGCAGTACCGGCAGGGAGGGTTCACCCCTCCACTTT.

The genes are TRBV18 and TRBJ1-1; TRBD1 matches at 9 bases. The CDR3 loop spans 15 amino acids. V trimming: 3 bases; J trimming: 1 base; junction bases outside the gene matches: 3. The germline gives CDR1 KGHSH, CDR2 LQKENI. In nucleotides, the CDR3 is TGTGCCAGCTCACCGGGACAGGGTTCGAACACTGAAGCTTTCTTT. It specifies CASSPGQGSNTEAFF.

Turning to this clone: Germline is not matched at one junction end, which may reflect a read error. V gene TRBV2 combines with J gene TRBJ2-2, with a possible D match to TRBD1 (5 bases). In germline, CDR1 is SNHLY, CDR2 FYNNEI. The CDR3 runs to 13 residues. The CDR3 loop is CASREGDTGELFF. In DNA, the CDR3 is TGTGCCAGCAGAGAAGGGGACACCGGGGAGCTGTTTTTT.

The gene calls are TRBV19 and TRBJ2-2, with D possibly being TRBD1 (6 bases). The V gene's germline CDR1 is LNHDA and CDR2 SQIVND (reference sequence). The CDR3 is made up of 16 amino acids. Trimming left V 7 bases short and J 3 bases short, with 18 bases between. The CDR3 spells CASTPLGAGDTGELFF. The CDR3 coding sequence is TGTGCCAGTACCCCATTGGGGGCCGGGGACACCGGGGAGCTGTTTTTT.

The chain is built from TRBV18 and TRBJ2-1; 10 nucleotides agree with TRBD2. Germline V gene lookup returns CDR1 KGHSH and CDR2 LQKENI. This CDR3 region has 16 residues. V lost 1 base to trimming and J lost 8 bases; unmatched junction nucleotides: 8. CDR3 loop: CASSPLASGGADEQFF. CDR3 sequence (DNA): TGTGCCAGCTCACCACTTGCAAGCGGGGGGGCCGATGAGCAGTTCTTC.

This chain joins TRBV19 and TRBJ2-7, with 12 bases identical to TRBD1. Looked up from germline, CDR1 is LNHDA and CDR2 is SQIVND (reference sequence). There are 16 residues in the CDR3. V trimming: 7 bases; J trimming: 5 bases; junction bases outside the gene matches: 12. CDR3 protein: CASIPARDRGRHEQYF. In DNA form, the CDR3 reads TGTGCCAGTATTCCGGCCCGGGACAGGGGGCGCCACGAGCAGTACTTC.

This sequence joins TRBV19 and TRBJ2-7; D gene uncertain. CDR1 and CDR2 from the germline V gene are LNHDA and SQIVND (reference sequence). Trimming removed 5 bases from V and 0 bases from J, with 14 bases in between. The CDR3 totals 15 residues. The CDR3 region is CASSSDTPPSYEQYF. DNA for the CDR3: TGTGCCAGTAGTTCAGACACCCCCCCCTCCTACGAGCAGTACTTC.

This clone showed up just once. This chain uses TRBV9 with TRBJ2-3; D perhaps matches TRBD2 (6 bases). Germline CDR1 SGDLS, CDR2 YYNGEE. Trimming stripped 10 bases from V and 0 bases from J, with 9 bases between. CDR3 length equals 12 residues. CDR3 loop: CASGESTDTQYF. Written as DNA, the CDR3 is TGTGCCTCGGGGGAGAGCACAGATACGCAGTATTTT.

This chain connects TRBV13 to TRBJ1-4; D remains ambiguous. In germline, CDR1 is PRHDT, CDR2 FYEKMQ (reference sequence). V was clipped by 2 bases and J by 10 bases, with 11 bases between them. CDR3 length: 13 amino acids. The CDR3 coding sequence is TGTGCCAGCAGCTTAAGGACGAGTGGAAAACTGTTTTTT. Translating it yields CASSLRTSGKLFF.

J is TRBJ2-3 and V is TRBV27; tentatively, D is TRBD1 (6 bases). Germline V gene lookup returns CDR1 MNHEY and CDR2 SMNVEV (reference sequence). V was cut by 6 bases and J by 0 bases, with 10 bases left in between. This CDR3 comprises 14 residues. The CDR3 region is CASSHRDSTDTQYF. CDR3 sequence (DNA): TGTGCCAGCAGCCACAGGGATAGCACAGATACGCAGTATTTT.

The gene calls are TRBV4-3 and TRBJ2-7, with 9 nucleotides matching TRBD1. The CDR3 sequence is 14 residues long. Per germline, CDR1 LGHNA and CDR2 YSLEER. Trimming cost V 1 base and J 2 bases; bases outside gene matches: 0. The CDR3 nucleotides read TGCGCCAGCAGCCAAGGACAGGGGGCCTACGAGCAGTACTTC. Translating gives CASSQGQGAYEQYF.

The chain has TRBV5-5 and TRBJ2-7, with D tentatively TRBD1 or TRBD2 (5 bases each). V dropped 5 bases and J dropped 6 bases, with 18 bases sitting between them. This CDR3 contains 14 residues. From germline, CDR1 is SGHKS and CDR2 YYEKEE (reference sequence). CDR3 nucleotides: TGTGCCAGCAGATCCGGGGACCCCTCGGTCGAGCAGTACTTC. It yields the protein CASRSGDPSVEQYF. Variable domain in full (rest from reference TRBV5-5 and TRBJ2-7): DAGVTQSPTHLIKTRGQQVTLRCSPISGHKSVSWYQQVLGQGPQFIFQYYEKEERGRGNFPDRFSARQFPNYSSELNVNALLLGDSALYLCASRSGDPSVEQYFGPGTRLTVT.

This chain uses TRBV11-1 with TRBJ2-7, with D maybe TRBD1 (6 bases). The CDR3 is 11 amino acids. V was cut by 5 bases and J by 7 bases, with 9 bases left in between. Germline assignment: CDR1 SGHAT and CDR2 FQDESV (reference sequence). The CDR3 DNA is TGTGCCAGCAGCATAGGGACAGAGCAGTACTTC. This encodes CASSIGTEQYF.

The V call is TRBV6-1, the J call TRBJ2-3; D not resolved. The CDR3 is 15 residues long. The germline V gene has CDR1 MNHNS and CDR2 SASEGT. Deletions cut 4 bases from V and 0 bases from J, with 11 bases between. CDR3 sequence reads: CASSGQGGSTDTQYF. DNA for the CDR3: TGTGCCAGCAGTGGTCAAGGCGGCAGCACAGATACGCAGTATTTT.

The chain has TRBV10-3 and TRBJ1-2; possibly TRBD1 for D (6 bases). The CDR3 has 15 residues. Trimming took 6 bases from V and 4 from J, leaving 18 bases between them. The germline CDR1 and CDR2 sequences are ENHRY and SYGVKD. The chain's CDR3 is CAIRPPTGASYGYTF. The CDR3, as DNA: TGTGCCATCAGGCCCCCAACGGGGGCTAGCTATGGCTACACCTTC.

V gene TRBV5-1 combines with J gene TRBJ2-3, with D unclear. CDR1 is SGHRS, CDR2 YFSETQ, per germline. The CDR3 has 14 residues. The V and J ends lost 4 bases and 6 bases respectively, with 15 bases between them. The CDR3 is CASSLAIDEDTQYF. CDR3 in DNA: TGCGCCAGCAGCCTCGCGATAGATGAGGATACGCAGTATTTT. The complete variable domain, with remaining parts taken from reference TRBV5-1 and TRBJ2-3, reads KAGVTQTPRYLIKTRGQQVTLSCSPISGHRSVSWYQQTPGQGLQFLFEYFSETQRNKGNFPGRFSGRQFSNSRSEMNVSTLELGDSALYLCASSLAIDEDTQYFGPGTRLTVL.

This chain joins TRBV21-1 and TRBJ1-1; TRBD1 is taken as the D call from the table, unchecked against the DNA. TRBV21-1 is a pseudogene locus. The CDR3 totals 17 residues. CDR3 in DNA: TGTGCCAGCAGCATAGACAGGCCCCCGATCCTGAACACTGAAGCTTTCTTT. This codes for CASSIDRPPILNTEAFF.